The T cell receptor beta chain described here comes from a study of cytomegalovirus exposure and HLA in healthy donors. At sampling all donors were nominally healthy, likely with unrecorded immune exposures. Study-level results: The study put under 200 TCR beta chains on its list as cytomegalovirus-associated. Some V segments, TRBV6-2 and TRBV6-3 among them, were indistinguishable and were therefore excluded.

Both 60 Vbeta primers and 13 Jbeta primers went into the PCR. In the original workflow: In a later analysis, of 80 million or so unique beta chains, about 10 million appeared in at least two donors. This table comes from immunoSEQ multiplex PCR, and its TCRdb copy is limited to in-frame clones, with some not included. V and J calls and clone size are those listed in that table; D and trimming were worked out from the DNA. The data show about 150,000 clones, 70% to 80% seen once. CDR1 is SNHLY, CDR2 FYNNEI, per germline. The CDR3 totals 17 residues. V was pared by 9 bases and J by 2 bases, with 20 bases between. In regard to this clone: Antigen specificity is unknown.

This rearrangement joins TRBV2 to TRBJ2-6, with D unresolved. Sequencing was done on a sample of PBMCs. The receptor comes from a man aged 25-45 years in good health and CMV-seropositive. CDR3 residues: CASCLFRVSAGANVLTF. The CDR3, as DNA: TGTGCCAGTTGCCTTTTTCGGGTGTCCGCTGGGGCCAACGTCCTGACTTTC.